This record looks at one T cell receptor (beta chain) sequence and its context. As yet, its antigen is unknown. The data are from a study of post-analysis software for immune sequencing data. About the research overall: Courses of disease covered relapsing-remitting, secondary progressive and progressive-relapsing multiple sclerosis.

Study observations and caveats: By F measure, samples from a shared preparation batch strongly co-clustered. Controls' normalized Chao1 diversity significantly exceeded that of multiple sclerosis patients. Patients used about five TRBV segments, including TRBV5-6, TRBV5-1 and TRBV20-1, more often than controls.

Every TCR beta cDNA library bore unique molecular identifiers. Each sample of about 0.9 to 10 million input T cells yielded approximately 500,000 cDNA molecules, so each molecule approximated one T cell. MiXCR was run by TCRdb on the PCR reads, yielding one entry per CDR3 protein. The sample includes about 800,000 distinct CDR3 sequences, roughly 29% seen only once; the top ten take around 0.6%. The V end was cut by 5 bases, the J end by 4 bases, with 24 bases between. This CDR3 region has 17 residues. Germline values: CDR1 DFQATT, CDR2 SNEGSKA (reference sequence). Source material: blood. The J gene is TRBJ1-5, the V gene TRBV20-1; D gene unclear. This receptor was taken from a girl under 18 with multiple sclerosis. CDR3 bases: TGCAGTGCTCCTAAAGACTCCGGGTTTCCTTGGAATCAGCCCCAGCATTTT. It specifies CSAPKDSGFPWNQPQHF.